Described below is a single TCR beta chain sequence and its context. The sample comes from a study of blood T cell repertoires in COVID-19. Study as a whole: Italy, Spain and the United States were the sources of the convalescent and acute COVID-19 samples.

Germline trimming cut 10 bases from V and 0 bases from J; bases unmatched to any gene: 7. This CDR3 has 14 amino acids. Germline V gene sequence: CDR1 SEHNR, CDR2 FQNEAQ (reference sequence). Authors' analysis steps: Cell counts per sample came from amplifying reference gene primers. TCRdb's table, derived via immunoSEQ multiplex PCR, lists solely in-frame clones and lacks some. That table supplies the V and J calls and clone size; D and trimming were determined from the DNA. The data contain 310,000 or so clones, around 87% of them seen just once; the ten biggest clones take up over 1%. The material sequenced was peripheral blood. This TCR was recovered from a man in his 70s with acute or convalescent COVID-19. This rearrangement joins TRBV7-9 to TRBJ2-3; 7 bases agree with TRBD2. The CDR3 here is CATKLATSTDTQYF. DNA for the CDR3: TGTGCCACAAAACTAGCGACTAGCACAGATACGCAGTATTTT.